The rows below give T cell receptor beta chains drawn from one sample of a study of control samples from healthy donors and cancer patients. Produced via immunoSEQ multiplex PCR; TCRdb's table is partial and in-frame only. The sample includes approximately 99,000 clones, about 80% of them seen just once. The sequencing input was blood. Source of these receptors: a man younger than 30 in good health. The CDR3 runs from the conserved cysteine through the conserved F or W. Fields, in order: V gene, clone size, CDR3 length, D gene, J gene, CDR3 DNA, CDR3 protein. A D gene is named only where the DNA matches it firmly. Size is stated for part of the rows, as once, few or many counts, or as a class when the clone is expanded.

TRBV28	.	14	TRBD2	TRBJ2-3	TGTGCCAGCAGCTTGGAGAGGGCGGGAGCCAAGCAGTATTTT	CASSLERAGAKQYF
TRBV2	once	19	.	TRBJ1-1	TGTGCCAGCAGAGAAGGAACATTTAGACTACCCTCCATGAACACTGAAGCTTTCTTT	CASREGTFRLPSMNTEAFF
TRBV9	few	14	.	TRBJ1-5	TGTGCCAGCAGCGCTGGCGTTAGCAATCAGCCCCAGCATTTT	CASSAGVSNQPQHF
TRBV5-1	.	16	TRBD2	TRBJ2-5	TGCGCCAGCAGCTTGGGCCCAGCGGGGGGGCAAGAGACCCAGTACTTC	CASSLGPAGGQETQYF
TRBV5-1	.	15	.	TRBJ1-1	TGCGCCAGCAGCTTAACAGGGAGCGGGAACACTGAAGCTTTCTTT	CASSLTGSGNTEAFF
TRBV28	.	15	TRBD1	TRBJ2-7	TGTGCCAGCAGTCCCACCGGGACAGGTTTCTACGAGCAGTACTTC	CASSPTGTGFYEQYF
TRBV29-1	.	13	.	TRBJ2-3	TGCAGCGTTGGAGGACAGTACACAGATACGCAGTATTTT	CSVGGQYTDTQYF
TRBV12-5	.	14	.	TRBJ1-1	TGTGCTAGTGGTTTGGACAGGCCGAACACTGAAGCTTTCTTT	CASGLDRPNTEAFF
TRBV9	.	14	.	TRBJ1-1	TGTGCCAGCAGCGTAGCTGCCGGGAACGCTGAAGCTTTCTTT	CASSVAAGNAEAFF
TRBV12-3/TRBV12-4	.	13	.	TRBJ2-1	TGTGCCAGCACTTACCTCTTCTCGGGACTTCTTTTCTTC	CASTYLFSGLLFF
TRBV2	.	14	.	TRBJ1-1	TGTGCCAGCAGTCACTCAGGGGTAGGGTCTGAAGCTTTCTTT	CASSHSGVGSEAFF
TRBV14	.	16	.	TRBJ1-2	TGTGCCAGCAGCCAACAGCCGGGTTCCGGAGGCCATGGCTACACCTTC	CASSQQPGSGGHGYTF
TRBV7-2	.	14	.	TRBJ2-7	TGTGCCAGCAGCTCCTGGGCAGGGGACTACGAGCAGTACTTC	CASSSWAGDYEQYF
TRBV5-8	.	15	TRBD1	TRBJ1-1	TGTGCCAGCAGCCGCCGTGGACAGGGAAGCACTGAAGCTTTCTTT	CASSRRGQGSTEAFF
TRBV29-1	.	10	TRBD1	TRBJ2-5	TGCAGCGTGGATGGACAGGGCGGAAACTTC	CSVDGQGGNF
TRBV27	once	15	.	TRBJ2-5	TGTGCCAGCAGTTTAACTAGTTTGCCTTGGGAGACCCAGTACTTC	CASSLTSLPWETQYF
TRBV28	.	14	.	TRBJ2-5	TGTGCCAGCAGTTTATCCGGGACTCGAGAGACCCAGTACTTC	CASSLSGTRETQYF
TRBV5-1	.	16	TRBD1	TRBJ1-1	TGCGCCAGCAGCTCCCCTGGACAGGGACAGGGGACTGAAGCTTTCTTT	CASSSPGQGQGTEAFF
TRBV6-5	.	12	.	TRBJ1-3	TGTGCCAGCAGAGGAAACGAAAACACCATATATTTT	CASRGNENTIYF
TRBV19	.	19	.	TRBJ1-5	TGTGCCAGTAGCCCCCAATGGGCAGGGAGCGTCTATAGCAATCAGCCCCAGCATTTT	CASSPQWAGSVYSNQPQHF
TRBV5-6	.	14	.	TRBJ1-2	TGTGCCAGCAGCAGACCTCAGGGGAACTATGGCTACACCTTC	CASSRPQGNYGYTF
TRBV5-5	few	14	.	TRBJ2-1	TGTGCCAGCAAAAGGGGGGAAGAGTACAATGAGCAGTTCTTC	CASKRGEEYNEQFF